This paragraph reports one TCR beta chain. Its antigen is unidentified. The data belong to a study of cytomegalovirus exposure and HLA in healthy donors. General study results and limits: The investigators catalogued 150 or so TCR beta chains as cytomegalovirus-associated.

60 Vbeta and 13 Jbeta primers were used in PCR. Repertoires were generated with immunoSEQ multiplex PCR, while TCRdb's copy carries only in-frame clones and drops some. Here the sample table reports about 88,000 clones. The V gene's germline CDR1 is ENHRY and CDR2 SYGVKD. V shed 4 bases and J shed 7 bases, with 13 bases lying between them. CDR3 length: 14 residues. The receptor was derived from a girl aged 5-17 years in good health and CMV-seropositive. The sequenced material came from PBMCs. This chain links TRBV10-3 with TRBJ1-4; weak D call: TRBD1 (5 bases). The CDR3 coding sequence is TGTGCCATCAGTGGCGGGGCAGATGGTGAAAAACTGTTTTTT. Translation gives CAISGGADGEKLFF.